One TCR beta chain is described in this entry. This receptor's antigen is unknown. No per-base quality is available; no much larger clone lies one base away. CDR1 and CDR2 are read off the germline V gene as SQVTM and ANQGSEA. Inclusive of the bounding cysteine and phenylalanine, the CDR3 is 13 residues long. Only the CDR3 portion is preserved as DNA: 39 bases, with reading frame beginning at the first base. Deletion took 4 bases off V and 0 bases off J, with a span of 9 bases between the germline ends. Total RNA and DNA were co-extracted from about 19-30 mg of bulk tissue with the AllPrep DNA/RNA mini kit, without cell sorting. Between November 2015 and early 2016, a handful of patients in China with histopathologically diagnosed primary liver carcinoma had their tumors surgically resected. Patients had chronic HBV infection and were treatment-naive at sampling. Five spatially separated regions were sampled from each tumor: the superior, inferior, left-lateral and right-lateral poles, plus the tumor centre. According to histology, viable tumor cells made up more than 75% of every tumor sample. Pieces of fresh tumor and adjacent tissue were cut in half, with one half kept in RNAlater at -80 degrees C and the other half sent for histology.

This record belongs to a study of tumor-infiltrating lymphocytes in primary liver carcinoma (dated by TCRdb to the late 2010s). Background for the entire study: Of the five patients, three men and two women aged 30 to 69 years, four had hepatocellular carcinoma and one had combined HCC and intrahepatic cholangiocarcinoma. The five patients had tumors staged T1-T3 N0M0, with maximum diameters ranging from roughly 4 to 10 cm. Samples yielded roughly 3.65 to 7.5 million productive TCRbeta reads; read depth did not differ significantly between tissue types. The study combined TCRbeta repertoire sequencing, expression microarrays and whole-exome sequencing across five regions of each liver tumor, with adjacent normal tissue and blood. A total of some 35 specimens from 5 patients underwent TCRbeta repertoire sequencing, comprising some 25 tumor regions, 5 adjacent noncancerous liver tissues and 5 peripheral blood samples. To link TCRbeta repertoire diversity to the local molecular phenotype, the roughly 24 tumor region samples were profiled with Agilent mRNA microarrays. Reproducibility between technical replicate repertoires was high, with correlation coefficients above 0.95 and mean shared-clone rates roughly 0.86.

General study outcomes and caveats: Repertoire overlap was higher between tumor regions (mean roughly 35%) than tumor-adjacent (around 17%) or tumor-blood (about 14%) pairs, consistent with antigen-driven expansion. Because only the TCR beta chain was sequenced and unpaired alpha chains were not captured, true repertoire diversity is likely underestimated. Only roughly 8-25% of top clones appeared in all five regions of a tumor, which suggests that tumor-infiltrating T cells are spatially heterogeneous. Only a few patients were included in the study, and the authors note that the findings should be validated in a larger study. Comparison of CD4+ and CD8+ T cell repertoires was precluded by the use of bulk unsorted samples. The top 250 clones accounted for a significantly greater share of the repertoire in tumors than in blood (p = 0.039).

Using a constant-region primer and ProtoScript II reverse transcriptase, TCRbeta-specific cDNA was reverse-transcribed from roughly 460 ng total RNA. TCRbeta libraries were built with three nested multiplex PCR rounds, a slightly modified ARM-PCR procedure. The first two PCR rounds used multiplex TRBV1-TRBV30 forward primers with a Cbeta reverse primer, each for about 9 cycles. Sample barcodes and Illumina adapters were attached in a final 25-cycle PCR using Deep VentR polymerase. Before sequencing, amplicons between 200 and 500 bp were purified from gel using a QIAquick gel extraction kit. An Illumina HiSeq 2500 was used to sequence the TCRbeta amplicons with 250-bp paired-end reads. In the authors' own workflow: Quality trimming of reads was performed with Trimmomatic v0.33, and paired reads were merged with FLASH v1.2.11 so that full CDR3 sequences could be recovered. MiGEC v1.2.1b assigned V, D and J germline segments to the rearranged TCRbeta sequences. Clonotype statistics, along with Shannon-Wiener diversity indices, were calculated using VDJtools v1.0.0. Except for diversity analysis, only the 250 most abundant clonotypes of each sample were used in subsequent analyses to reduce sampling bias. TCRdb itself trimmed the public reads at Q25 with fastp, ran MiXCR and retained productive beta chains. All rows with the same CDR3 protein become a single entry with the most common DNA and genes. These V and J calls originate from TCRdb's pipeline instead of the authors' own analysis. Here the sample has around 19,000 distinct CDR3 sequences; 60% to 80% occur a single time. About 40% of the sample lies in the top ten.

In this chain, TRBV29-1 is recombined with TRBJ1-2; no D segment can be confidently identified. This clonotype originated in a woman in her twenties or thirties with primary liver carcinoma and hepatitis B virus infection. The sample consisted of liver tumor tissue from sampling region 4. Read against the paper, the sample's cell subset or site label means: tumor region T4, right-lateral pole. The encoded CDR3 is CSVGKPTNYGYTF. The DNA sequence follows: TGCAGCGTTGGGAAACCGACTAACTATGGCTACACCTTC.